The 21 T cell receptor beta chains below all came from one sample that was sequenced in a study of blood T cell repertoires in COVID-19. Data came from immunoSEQ multiplex PCR; TCRdb stores just in-frame clones and leaves some out. The repertoire has tens of thousands of clones, approximately 83% of them found once; the top ten carry approximately 25%. Input material: peripheral blood. The receptors were sampled from a human donor with acute or convalescent COVID-19. The donor label of this sample is uncertain.

The CDR3 region is CASSQGGPGGNTDTQYF. CDR3 DNA: TGTGCCAGCAGCCAAGGAGGCCCGGGAGGAAACACAGATACGCAGTATTTT. This chain uses TRBV4-2 with TRBJ2-3; 7 nucleotides align to TRBD2. J gave up 2 bases and V 1 base, and 9 bases lay outside the gene matches. Germline lookup yields CDR1 LGHNA and CDR2 YNFKEQ. The CDR3 extends over 17 amino acids.

The rearrangement joins TRBV7-9 to TRBJ1-6; 9 positions match TRBD1. V lost 6 bases and J lost 10; bases outside the gene matches: 7. Germline loops: CDR1 SEHNR, CDR2 FQNEAQ (reference sequence). The CDR3 consists of 14 residues. CDR3 in amino acids: CASRGTGNLSPLHF. The CDR3 coding sequence is TGTGCCAGCAGGGGGACAGGGAATTTGTCACCCCTCCACTTT.

V is TRBV4-3 and J is TRBJ1-6, with D possibly matching TRBD1 (5 bases). The germline CDR1 and CDR2 sequences are LGHNA and YSLEER. The CDR3 runs to 14 residues. Deletions cut 0 bases from V and 8 bases from J, with 8 bases between. The CDR3 region has the DNA TGCGCCAGCAGCCAAGATCAAGGGGATTCACCCCTCCACTTT. Translated, it gives CASSQDQGDSPLHF.

The chain employs TRBV29-1 and TRBJ1-1, with 9 nucleotides matching TRBD1. Germline V gene data show CDR1 as SQVTM and CDR2 as ANQGSEA. This CDR3 region has 12 residues. Trimming cost V 4 bases and J 3 bases; bases outside gene matches: 0. For the CDR3, the DNA is TGCAGCGTTGGGACAGGGGACACTGAAGCTTTCTTT. The encoded protein is CSVGTGDTEAFF.

The rearrangement links TRBV3-1 (or the pseudogene TRBV3-2) to TRBJ1-6; D gene ambiguous. Germline V gives CDR1 LGHDT, CDR2 YNNKEL (reference sequence). V was trimmed by 2 bases and J by 7 bases, leaving 15 bases between them. This CDR3 has 16 amino acids. The chain's CDR3 is CASSQLSQAENSPLHF. The CDR3 nucleotides are TGTGCCAGCAGCCAACTAAGTCAGGCCGAAAATTCACCCCTCCACTTT.

This clone came up once. The chain recombines TRBV30 with TRBJ1-4, with 7 bases matching TRBD1. CDR1 and CDR2 (germline): GTSNPN, SVGIG (reference sequence). The V and J ends lost 1 base and 11 bases, in that order; junction bases with no gene match: 10. The CDR3 contains 14 residues. CDR3 sequence (DNA): TGTGCCTGGAGTGGACAGGGAAACTCTCCTAAACTGTTTTTT. This sequence encodes CAWSGQGNSPKLFF.

The chain employs TRBV5-3 and TRBJ2-7; 8 bases are shared with TRBD1. TRBV5-3 carries the ORF label, with uncertain function. V gave up 1 base and J gave up 0 bases; unmatched junction bases: 3. The length of the CDR3 is 15 residues. In DNA, the CDR3 is TGTGCCAGAAGCTTGCGGGACAGGAGCTCCTACGAGCAGTACTTC. Its protein is CARSLRDRSSYEQYF.

This chain links TRBV20-1 with TRBJ1-1; D is undetermined. Germline CDR1 and CDR2: DFQATT and SNEGSKA (reference sequence). CDR3 length: 11 amino acids. V gave up 3 bases and J gave up 4 bases, with 6 bases separating them. This CDR3 is CSASKATEAFF. The CDR3 DNA follows: TGCAGTGCTAGTAAAGCCACTGAAGCTTTCTTT.

The rearrangement links TRBV4-1 to TRBJ1-5; 7 nucleotides align to TRBD1. Germline CDR1 is MGHRA and CDR2 is YSYEKL. This CDR3 spans 13 amino acids. Unmatched junction bases numbered 2, after V lost 4 bases and J lost 5 bases. The DNA for the CDR3 is TGCGCCAGCAGCCGACAGGGATATCAGCCCCAGCATTTT. Encoded protein: CASSRQGYQPQHF.

This chain joins TRBV4-3 and TRBJ2-6; no clear D. Germline loops: CDR1 LGHNA, CDR2 YSLEER. V lost 0 bases and J lost 8, with 11 bases in between. The CDR3 consists of 15 residues. The CDR3 bases are TGCGCCAGCAGCCAAGAACTGGGCTGGTCCAACGTCCTGACTTTC. Translated: CASSQELGWSNVLTF.

This clone showed up just a few times. The chain is built from TRBV10-3 and TRBJ1-2, with D possibly matching TRBD1 (5 bases). Germline lookup yields CDR1 ENHRY and CDR2 SYGVKD. CDR3 length equals 13 residues. V shed 2 bases and J shed 4 bases, with 8 bases lying between them. CDR3 DNA sequence: TGTGCCATCAGTGAGCGCGGGGGCTATGGCTACACCTTC. This codes for CAISERGGYGYTF.

This sequence joins TRBV6-1 and TRBJ2-1; 10 bases are a match to TRBD2. Germline loops: CDR1 MNHNS, CDR2 SASEGT. Trimming removed 4 bases from V and 6 bases from J; junction bases left unmatched: 18. The CDR3 spans 19 residues. The CDR3 nucleotides are TGTGCCAGCAGTGCCTGGACTAGCGGCGTTCACCCGGGGGGCAATGAGCAGTTCTTC. This encodes CASSAWTSGVHPGGNEQFF.

The chain joins TRBV27 to TRBJ2-5; 8 bases agree with TRBD1. The germline V gene encodes CDR1 MNHEY and CDR2 SMNVEV (reference sequence). This CDR3 contains 18 residues. The junction had 15 bases not matched to a gene; V was cut back by 6 bases and J by 0 bases. The CDR3 spells CASSNTPLRGRDQETQYF. CDR3 DNA: TGTGCCAGCAGCAACACACCCCTCAGGGGGCGCGACCAAGAGACCCAGTACTTC.

The J gene is TRBJ2-1, the V gene TRBV18, with unresolved D. The V and J ends lost 11 bases and 4 bases respectively, with 9 bases between them. From germline, CDR1 is KGHSH and CDR2 LQKENI. The CDR3 has 11 amino acids. CDR3 DNA sequence: TGTGCCGTCGCAGCGTACAATGAGCAGTTCTTC. Its translation: CAVAAYNEQFF.

This chain uses TRBV5-1 with TRBJ2-1; TRBD2 aligns across 7 bases. Germline CDR1 is SGHRS and CDR2 is YFSETQ. This CDR3 is built from 15 residues. The ends lost 0 bases at V and 2 bases at J; junction bases unmatched: 2. The CDR3 spells CASSLGSGPYNEQFF. The CDR3 DNA reads as TGCGCCAGCAGCTTGGGTAGCGGGCCCTACAATGAGCAGTTCTTC.

J is TRBJ2-1 and V is TRBV28, with TRBD1 identical over 7 bases. This CDR3 contains 15 residues. Germline values: CDR1 MDHEN, CDR2 SYDVKM. V shed 2 bases, J shed 8 bases, and the junction held 9 bases outside the gene matches. DNA of the CDR3: TGTGCCAGCAGTTTAACGGGACAGAATATTGATGAGCAGTTCTTC. Translation gives CASSLTGQNIDEQFF.

This chain uses TRBV28 with TRBJ2-4, with D possibly matching TRBD1 (6 bases). The CDR3 covers 12 residues. Germline V gene sequence: CDR1 MDHEN, CDR2 SYDVKM. The CDR3 sequence is CASQGSKNIQYF. The CDR3 DNA is TGTGCGTCTCAGGGGAGTAAAAACATTCAGTACTTC.

This clone was counted a single time. The chain has TRBV5-8 and TRBJ2-3, with D possibly matching TRBD1 (6 bases). V lost 0 bases to trimming and J lost 2 bases, with 16 bases between them. This CDR3 spans 17 amino acids. From germline, CDR1 is SGHTS and CDR2 YDEGEE. CDR3 protein: CASSLDRQSGATDTQYF. The CDR3 DNA is TGTGCCAGCAGCTTGGACCGGCAGTCAGGGGCCACAGATACGCAGTATTTT.

The chain couples TRBV7-2 to TRBJ2-7; a weak D match, TRBD2 (5 bases). The length of the CDR3 is 17 residues. Trimming left V 5 bases short and J 4 bases short, with 24 bases between. Looked up from germline, CDR1 is SGHTA and CDR2 is FQGNSA. The CDR3 loop reads CASSLTIGGGYGYEQYF. DNA of the CDR3: TGTGCCAGCAGCCTCACCATTGGAGGAGGTTATGGATACGAGCAGTACTTC.

The chain carries TRBV28 and TRBJ1-3; D ambiguous. Trimming removed 3 bases from V and 0 bases from J, with 12 bases in between. The CDR3 covers 16 residues. Germline V CDR1 and CDR2: MDHEN, SYDVKM. The CDR3 protein is CASSLGVASSGNTIYF. DNA of the CDR3: TGTGCCAGCAGTTTGGGCGTAGCGAGCTCTGGAAACACCATATATTTT.

J is TRBJ2-7 and V is TRBV4-2, with 12 positions matching TRBD2. The ends lost 1 base at V and 7 bases at J; junction bases unmatched: 11. CDR3 length: 17 amino acids. Germline CDR1 reads LGHNA; CDR2 reads YNFKEQ. The CDR3 region is CASSQGLAGAPVGEQYF. For the CDR3, the DNA is TGTGCCAGCAGCCAAGGACTAGCGGGAGCCCCCGTCGGTGAGCAGTACTTC.